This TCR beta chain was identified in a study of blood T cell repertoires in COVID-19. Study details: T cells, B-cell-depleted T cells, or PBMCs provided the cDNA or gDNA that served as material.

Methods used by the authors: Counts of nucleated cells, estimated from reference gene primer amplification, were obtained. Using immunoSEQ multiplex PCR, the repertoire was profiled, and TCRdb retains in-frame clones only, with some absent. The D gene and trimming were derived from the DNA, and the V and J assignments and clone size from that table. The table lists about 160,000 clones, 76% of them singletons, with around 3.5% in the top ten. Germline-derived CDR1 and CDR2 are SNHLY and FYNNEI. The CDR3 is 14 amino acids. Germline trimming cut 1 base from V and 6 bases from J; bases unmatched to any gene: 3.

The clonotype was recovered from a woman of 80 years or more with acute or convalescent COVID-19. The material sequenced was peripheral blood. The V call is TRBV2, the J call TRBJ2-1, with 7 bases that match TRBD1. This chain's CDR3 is CASSEERQGNEQFF. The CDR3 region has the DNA TGTGCCAGCAGTGAAGAGAGACAGGGCAATGAGCAGTTCTTC. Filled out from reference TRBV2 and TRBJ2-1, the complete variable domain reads EPEVTQTPSHQVTQMGQEVILRCVPISNHLYFYWYRQILGQKVEFLVSFYNNEISEKSEIFDDQFSVERPDGSNFTLKIRSTKLEDSAMYFCASSEERQGNEQFFGPGTRLTVL.